This T cell receptor beta chain was sequenced during a study of MAIT cells during Salmonella Paratyphi A infection (dated by TCRdb to 2017 to 2019). Turning to the overall study: A single dose of 1-5x10^3 CFU of S. Paratyphi A strain NVGH308 was ingested by adult volunteers aged 18 to 60. Starting at diagnosis, the diagnosed volunteers took ciprofloxacin 500 mg twice daily for 14 days.

The library relied on 5' RACE. TCRbeta was amplified in two PCR rounds using Phusion High-Fidelity polymerase, and the primers carried sample-specific barcodes. To build the TCRbeta libraries, template-switch cDNA synthesis was carried out using SMARTScribe reverse transcriptase along with a TRBC-specific primer. After barcoding, samples were pooled and then prepared using the NEBNext Ultra DNA Library Prep Kit for Illumina. Sequencing of the libraries took place on an Illumina MiSeq using the MiSeq reagent kit v2, 300 cycles. In the authors' own workflow: Jemultiplexer was used to demultiplex reads by barcode, and MiTCR with default parameters handled the alignment. VDJtools filtered out non-functional sequences; clonotypes were defined by amino acid sequence, with frequencies based on assigned sequence reads. The clonal space homeostasis analysis grouped clonotypes by frequency into over-represented (0.05-1), large, medium and small bins. In-frame beta chains were kept once TCRdb had trimmed the public reads at Q25 with fastp and called clones with MiXCR. Under each unique CDR3 protein, matching rows form one entry showing the most common genes and DNA. TCRdb, not the original authors, processed these V and J calls. This sample is represented by 900 to 1,000 distinct CDR3 sequences; under 30% of them were singletons. In total, the top ten clones hold roughly 60% of the sample.

The CDR3 covers 12 residues, taking in both the cysteine and the phenylalanine. Here the CDR3 DNA is all that survives: 36 bases in frame from base 1. V gives up 6 bases and J gives up 0 bases, and the segment between their germline ends measures 5 bases. What the work shows at the level of the full study, not this receptor alone: The availability of volunteer samples limited the sample sizes, but these sizes were considered adequate to detect differences between groups. From baseline to mid-infection, the space taken up by over-represented MAIT clonotypes dropped significantly (0.17 to 0.10), whereas no significant difference was seen post-infection. Compared with healthy controls, diagnosed volunteers had more expansion or contraction among the top five MAIT clonotypes (about 0.5 versus 0.13), suggesting that infection reshaped the repertoire. MAIT TRBV usage was oligoclonal with a preference for TRBV20 and TRBV6, and infection appeared not to change this usage.

This clonotype is medium-sized (0.01 to 0.1%) in terms of sample share. The clone's antigen remains unknown. No base quality information exists; no much larger clone differs at one position. The intended sense of this specimen's time point label: before S. Paratyphi A challenge (baseline). MAIT cells were defined as Valpha7.2+ CD161+ T cells and were identified and sorted by flow cytometry. Circulating MAIT cell TCRbeta repertoires were profiled longitudinally in more than five volunteers who developed enteric fever after controlled oral challenge with live Salmonella Paratyphi A. Every diagnosed volunteer provided MAIT cell samples at pre-infection, mid-infection and post-infection timepoints. Enteric fever was diagnosed on the basis of Paratyphi A bacteremia and/or persistent fever above 38 degrees C lasting more than 12 hours. Infection was diagnosed in challenged volunteers between day 4 and day 7 after challenge. For RNA extraction, between about 5,000 and 11,000 MAIT cells from each sample were sorted straight into RNAqueous-Micro lysis buffer. Lymphoprep gradient centrifugation was used to isolate peripheral blood mononuclear cells from blood samples and leukocyte cones. Cells were sorted on either a BD FACSAria Fusion or a BD FACSAria III sorter.

The TCR originated in a person aged 18 to 70 who was deliberately infected with Salmonella Paratyphi A in a paratyphoid fever challenge study. The rearranged segments are TRBV12-3 or TRBV12-4 and TRBJ2-5, with the D gene too uncertain to name. The sequencing here drew on MAIT cells from blood, taken at the first sampling point of the challenge study. The CDR3 in this case is CASSQNQETQYF. The sequenced DNA: TGTGCCAGCAGCCAAAACCAAGAGACCCAGTACTTC.